The 25 T cell receptor beta chains presented below share a single source sample, sequenced in a study of vaccination effects on CD4 cells after COVID-19. These receptors have no identified antigens. Libraries were prepared by immunoSEQ multiplex PCR; TCRdb keeps only in-frame clonotypes and omits some of them. This sample has about 43,000 clones; around 80% occur once, and the top ten carry about 10%. Antigen-specific CD4+ T cells were expanded with viral peptide pools in the ViraFEST assay before sequencing. On roughly day 9 of culture, CD4+ T cells were separated out. No vaccinee had earlier SARS-CoV-2 infection, and nucleocapsid antibodies were negative. Sample: CD4+ T cells from PBMCs cultured with SARS-CoV-2 spike peptides, taken before COVID-19 vaccination. The receptors here all came from a human donor who received a COVID-19 vaccine.

The DNA for the CDR3 is TGTGCCAGTAGTCGACAGGACCAGGCCAACGTCCTGACTTTC. As protein: CASSRQDQANVLTF. The chain has TRBV19 and TRBJ2-6; tentatively, D is TRBD1 (6 bases). The CDR3 is made up of 14 amino acids. Germline V CDR1 and CDR2: LNHDA, SQIVND (reference sequence). V shed 5 bases and J shed 6 bases, with 11 bases lying between them.

The V call is TRBV5-1, the J call TRBJ2-7, with D perhaps matching TRBD1 or TRBD2 (5 bases each). Germline CDR1 reads SGHRS; CDR2 reads YFSETQ. The CDR3 contains 13 residues. Trimming took off 4 bases at V and 6 bases at J, with 14 bases between the two ends. The chain's CDR3 is CASSKPPGTEQYV. DNA of the CDR3: TGCGCCAGCAGCAAACCCCCAGGGACCGAGCAGTACGTC.

The V and J genes are TRBV5-8 and TRBJ2-4; 10 nucleotides agree with TRBD1. V shed 8 bases and J 2 bases; nucleotides not matched to a gene: 10. The CDR3 runs 16 residues. Germline CDR1 and CDR2: SGHTS and YDEGEE. CDR3 amino acids: CASTPGQGLSKNIQYF. CDR3 DNA sequence: TGTGCCAGTACCCCGGGACAGGGGTTGTCCAAAAACATTCAGTACTTC.

This chain links TRBV11-2 with TRBJ2-1; D is unclear. The CDR3 spans 12 residues. Germline CDR1 and CDR2: SGHAT and FQNNGV. Deletions cut 2 bases from V and 7 bases from J, with 6 bases between. The CDR3 bases are TGTGCCAGCAGCTTAAGGATGAATGAGCAGTTCTTC. Amino acids: CASSLRMNEQFF. The complete variable domain, with remaining parts taken from reference TRBV11-2 and TRBJ2-1, reads EAGVAQSPRYKIIEKRQSVAFWCNPISGHATLYWYQQILGQGPKLLIQFQNNGVVDDSQLPKDRFSAERLKGVDSTLKIQPAKLEDSAVYLCASSLRMNEQFFGPGTRLTVL.

The chain is built from TRBV15 and TRBJ1-6; TRBD1 matches 8 bases. The CDR3 is 16 residues long. Trimming at V came to 0 bases and at J to 10 bases, leaving 8 bases not matched to a gene. Germline V gene data show CDR1 as LNHNV and CDR2 as YYDKDF (reference sequence). The CDR3 DNA reads TGTGCCACCAGCAGAGATCGGGACAGGCTAACATCACCCCTCCACTTT. It yields the protein CATSRDRDRLTSPLHF.

This chain connects TRBV4-1 to TRBJ1-6, with 7 bases aligning to TRBD1. J gave up 3 bases and V 5 bases, and 10 bases lay outside the gene matches. This CDR3 has 17 residues. From germline, CDR1 is MGHRA and CDR2 YSYEKL. Here the CDR3 DNA reads TGCGCCAGCAGCGAGGGACAGCCTAGAATCTATAATTCACCCCTCCACTTT. Amino acids: CASSEGQPRIYNSPLHF.

The chain has TRBV7-3 and TRBJ2-3, with D perhaps matching TRBD2 (6 bases). This CDR3 has 17 residues. Germline-derived CDR1 and CDR2 are SGHTA and FQGTGA. With 4 bases removed from V and 2 bases from J, the gap between germline ends came to 19 bases. CDR3 in amino acids: CASSWGSSGPFTDTQYF. For the CDR3, the DNA is TGTGCCAGCAGCTGGGGTAGCAGCGGGCCATTCACAGATACGCAGTATTTT.

The chain combines TRBV6-6 with TRBJ1-1; the match to TRBD1 covers 7 bases. This CDR3 is built from 14 residues. After removal of 5 bases from V and 1 base from J, the junction contained 4 bases not matched to a gene. The germline gives CDR1 MNHNY, CDR2 SVGAGI (reference sequence). CDR3 protein: CASSRTGENTEAFF. CDR3 nucleotides: TGTGCCAGCAGTAGGACAGGCGAGAACACTGAAGCTTTCTTT.

This rearrangement joins TRBV6-2 or TRBV6-3 to TRBJ2-3; D ambiguous. V shed 1 base and J shed 3 bases, with 2 bases lying between them. The CDR3 loop spans 12 amino acids. Per the germline V gene, CDR1 is MNHEY and CDR2 is SVGEGT. CDR3 residues: CASSYLTDTQYF. DNA for the CDR3: TGTGCCAGCAGTTACTTAACAGATACGCAGTATTTT.

V and J are TRBV7-9 and TRBJ2-5; 8 bases match TRBD1. After removal of 4 bases from V and 5 bases from J, the junction contained 6 bases not matched to a gene. The CDR3 is 14 residues long. The V gene's germline CDR1 is SEHNR and CDR2 FQNEAQ (reference sequence). Here the CDR3 reads CASSSPGGLETQYF. The DNA of the CDR3 is TGTGCCAGCAGCTCCCCAGGGGGCTTGGAGACCCAGTACTTC.

The chain couples TRBV18 to TRBJ1-5; 11 bases are a match to TRBD1. Trimming took 6 bases from V and 7 from J; bases not matched to a gene: 8. Germline loops: CDR1 KGHSH, CDR2 LQKENI. The CDR3 is 15 residues long. This CDR3 reads CASSVRGQGGQPQHF. DNA of the CDR3: TGTGCCAGCTCCGTTCGGGGACAGGGGGGGCAGCCCCAGCATTTT.

This clone occurred once. The chain couples TRBV27 to TRBJ1-5, with 9 bases identical to TRBD1. The CDR3 spans 17 residues. V dropped 4 bases and J dropped 0; count of bases not matched to a gene: 7. CDR1 MNHEY and CDR2 SMNVEV come from the germline V gene (reference sequence). DNA for the CDR3: TGTGCCAGCAGTTCCGGACAGGGGAGTTATAGCAATCAGCCCCAGCATTTT. It specifies CASSSGQGSYSNQPQHF.

The gene calls are TRBV24-1 and TRBJ2-5; possible D gene TRBD1, 6 bases. Deletions cut 2 bases from V and 7 bases from J, with 13 bases between. From germline, CDR1 is KGHDR and CDR2 SFDVKD. The CDR3 loop spans 14 amino acids. The CDR3 bases are TGTGCCACCAGTGATTCTAGGGGGATCAGGACCCAGTACTTC. Amino acid sequence: CATSDSRGIRTQYF.

This clone has more than one count but fewer than ten. The gene calls are TRBV7-2 and TRBJ2-2; D is possibly TRBD2 (6 bases). CDR1 and CDR2 from the germline V gene are SGHTA and FQGNSA. This CDR3 has 16 residues. Trimming shortened V by 5 bases and J by 4 bases, and 17 bases separated the two germline ends. The CDR3 sequence: CASSRFRDSFTGELFF. The CDR3 DNA reads TGTGCCAGCAGCCGCTTCCGGGACTCCTTCACCGGGGAGCTGTTTTTT.

The gene calls are TRBV28 and TRBJ1-5; D may be TRBD1 (6 bases). Per the germline V gene, CDR1 is MDHEN and CDR2 is SYDVKM. Trimming shortened V by 6 bases and J by 2 bases, and 23 bases separated the two germline ends. The CDR3 runs 18 residues. The CDR3 DNA reads as TGTGCCAGCAGGGGGATCTTGGACAGCTTTATAGGCAATCAGCCCCAGCATTTT. It encodes CASRGILDSFIGNQPQHF.

This clone was seen once. This chain joins TRBV5-4 and TRBJ1-1, with no clear D. CDR1 is SGHNT and CDR2 is YYREEE in the germline V gene (reference sequence). The V and J ends lost 4 bases and 0 bases respectively, with 10 bases between them. The CDR3 totals 14 residues. The CDR3 coding sequence is TGTGCCAGCAGCCCGCCTGGGATGAACACTGAAGCTTTCTTT. It is translated as CASSPPGMNTEAFF.

The rearrangement links TRBV6-5 to TRBJ2-1; 10 nucleotides agree with TRBD1. V lost 6 bases and J lost 6; bases outside the gene matches: 8. In germline, CDR1 is MNHEY, CDR2 SVGAGI. This CDR3 region has 15 residues. In nucleotides, the CDR3 is TGTGCCAGCAGCGACGGGACAGGGGCGGCCAATGAGCAGTTCTTC. Translated: CASSDGTGAANEQFF.

V usage is TRBV2 and J usage is TRBJ1-4; D is uncertain. V was clipped by 5 bases and J by 3 bases, with 10 bases between them. The CDR3 length is 14 residues. From germline, CDR1 is SNHLY and CDR2 FYNNEI. The CDR3 here is CASSQGYPNEKLFF. CDR3 in DNA: TGTGCCAGCAGTCAAGGGTATCCTAATGAAAAACTGTTTTTT.

CDR3 in amino acids: CASSADWTRGYEQYV. DNA of the CDR3: TGTGCCAGCAGCGCCGACTGGACCAGGGGATACGAGCAGTACGTC. This chain uses TRBV7-2 with TRBJ2-7; tentative D call: TRBD1 (6 bases). V lost 5 bases to trimming and J lost 4 bases, with 18 bases between them. The CDR3 sequence is 15 residues long. The V gene's germline CDR1 is SGHTA and CDR2 FQGNSA.

V and J are TRBV10-3 and TRBJ1-1, with no clear D. Trimming left V 6 bases short and J 1 base short, with 12 bases between. Per germline, CDR1 ENHRY and CDR2 SYGVKD. The CDR3 is 14 residues long. This CDR3 is CAIRGYGRNTEAFF. The CDR3 DNA is TGTGCCATCAGGGGGTATGGGAGGAACACTGAAGCTTTCTTT.

The chain joins TRBV10-1 to TRBJ2-5, with a tentative D call TRBD1 (6 bases). V was clipped by 0 bases and J by 9 bases, with 14 bases between them. Germline V gene sequence: CDR1 WNHNN, CDR2 SYGVQD (reference sequence). This CDR3 is built from 14 residues. The CDR3 nucleotides read TGCGCCAGCAGTGAGTCGACAGGCCCATTCCCCCAGTACTTC. It translates to CASSESTGPFPQYF.

This clone was detected only a few times. The chain has TRBV24-1 and TRBJ2-2; D is possibly TRBD1 (6 bases). V was clipped by 4 bases and J by 4 bases, with 9 bases between them. The CDR3 consists of 14 residues. The germline V gene has CDR1 KGHDR and CDR2 SFDVKD. This CDR3 is CATSDRGITGELFF. DNA for the CDR3: TGTGCCACCAGTGACAGGGGAATCACCGGGGAGCTGTTTTTT.

V gene TRBV2 combines with J gene TRBJ2-7, with 10 bases lining up with TRBD2. V shed 1 base and J 3 bases; nucleotides not matched to a gene: 9. CDR1 is SNHLY and CDR2 is FYNNEI in the germline V gene. CDR3 length equals 17 residues. CDR3 bases: TGTGCCAGCAGTGAAGGGCTAGCGGGGGCCATTAACTACGAGCAGTACGTC. The encoded protein is CASSEGLAGAINYEQYV.

This chain joins TRBV10-3 and TRBJ1-2; 8 nucleotides match TRBD1. The CDR3 is 16 amino acids. V lost 3 bases, J lost 5 bases, and 11 bases stayed unmatched. Germline V gene data show CDR1 as ENHRY and CDR2 as SYGVKD. CDR3 loop: CAISDLGQGKAYGYTF. DNA of the CDR3: TGTGCCATCAGTGATCTTGGACAGGGAAAGGCGTATGGCTACACCTTC.

The sample holds a few counts of this clone. The rearrangement uses TRBV11-2 and TRBJ2-2; no clear D. In germline, CDR1 is SGHAT, CDR2 FQNNGV. Deletions cut 5 bases from V and 4 bases from J, with 11 bases between. The CDR3 sequence is 14 residues long. CDR3 protein: CASSLEGITGELFF. The CDR3 DNA is TGTGCCAGCAGCCTCGAAGGAATCACCGGGGAGCTGTTTTTT.